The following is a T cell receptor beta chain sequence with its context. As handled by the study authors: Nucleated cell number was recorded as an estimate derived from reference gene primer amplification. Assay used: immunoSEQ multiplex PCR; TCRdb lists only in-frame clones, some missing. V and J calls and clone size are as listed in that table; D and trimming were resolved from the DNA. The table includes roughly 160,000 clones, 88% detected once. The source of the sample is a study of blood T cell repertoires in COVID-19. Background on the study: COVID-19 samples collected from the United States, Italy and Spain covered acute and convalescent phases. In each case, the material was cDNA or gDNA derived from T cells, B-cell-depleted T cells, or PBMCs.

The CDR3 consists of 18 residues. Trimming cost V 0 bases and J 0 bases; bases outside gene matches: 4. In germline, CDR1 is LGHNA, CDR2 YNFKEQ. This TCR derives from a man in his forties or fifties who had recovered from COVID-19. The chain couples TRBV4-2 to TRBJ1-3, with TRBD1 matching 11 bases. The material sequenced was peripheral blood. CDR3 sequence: CASSQERDRGVSGNTIYF. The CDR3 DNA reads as TGTGCCAGCAGCCAAGAACGGGACAGGGGGGTCTCTGGAAACACCATATATTTT.